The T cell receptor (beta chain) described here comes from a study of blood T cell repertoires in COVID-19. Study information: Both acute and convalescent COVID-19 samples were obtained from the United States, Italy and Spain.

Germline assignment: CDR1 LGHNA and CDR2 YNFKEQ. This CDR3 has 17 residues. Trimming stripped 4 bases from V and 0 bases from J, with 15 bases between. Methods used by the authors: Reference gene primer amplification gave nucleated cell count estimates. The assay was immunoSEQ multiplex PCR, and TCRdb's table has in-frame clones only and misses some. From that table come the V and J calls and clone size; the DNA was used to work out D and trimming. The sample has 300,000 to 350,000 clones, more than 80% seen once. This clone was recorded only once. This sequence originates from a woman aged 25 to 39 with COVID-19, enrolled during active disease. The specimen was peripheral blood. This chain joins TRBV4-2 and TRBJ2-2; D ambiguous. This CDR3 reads CASSRSPIAANTGELFF. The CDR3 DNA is TGTGCCAGCAGCCGATCCCCCATAGCAGCGAACACCGGGGAGCTGTTTTTT.